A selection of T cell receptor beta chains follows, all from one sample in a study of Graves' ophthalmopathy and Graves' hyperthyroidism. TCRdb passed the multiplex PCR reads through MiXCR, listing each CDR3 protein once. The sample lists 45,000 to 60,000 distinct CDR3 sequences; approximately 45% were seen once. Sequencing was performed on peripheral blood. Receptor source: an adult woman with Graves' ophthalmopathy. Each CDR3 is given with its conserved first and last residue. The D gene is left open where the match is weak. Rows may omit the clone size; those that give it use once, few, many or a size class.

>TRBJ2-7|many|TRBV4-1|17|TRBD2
CASSQRSGGVKPYEQYF
TGCGCCAGCAGCCAAAGATCGGGAGGGGTTAAACCCTACGAGCAGTACTTC
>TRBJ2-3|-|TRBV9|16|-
CASSVGDLRGTDTHYF
TGTGCCAGCAGCGTAGGGGACCTACGAGGCACCGATACGCATTATTTT
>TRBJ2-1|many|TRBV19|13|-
CATKPRAGNEQFF
TGTGCCACTAAACCGAGGGCCGGGAATGAGCAGTTCTTC
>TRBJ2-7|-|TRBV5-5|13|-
CASSITGPGEQYF
TGTGCCAGCAGCATTACGGGGCCTGGCGAGCAGTACTTC
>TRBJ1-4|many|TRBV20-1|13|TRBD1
CSATTGGREKLFF
TGCAGTGCTACGACAGGGGGCAGGGAAAAACTGTTTTTT
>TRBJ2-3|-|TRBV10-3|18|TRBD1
CAISASRGGGQGVDTQYF
TGTGCCATCAGTGCGTCGAGGGGAGGGGGACAGGGAGTAGATACGCAGTATTTT
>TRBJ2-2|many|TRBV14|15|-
CASSARGLNTGELFF
TGTGCCAGCAGCGCGAGGGGACTGAACACCGGGGAGCTGTTTTTT
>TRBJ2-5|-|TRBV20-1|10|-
CSAGQETQYF
TGCAGTGCCGGACAGGAGACCCAGTACTTC
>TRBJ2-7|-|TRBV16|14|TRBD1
CASSHAGTGYEQYF
TGTGCCAGCAGCCACGCCGGGACAGGCTACGAGCAGTACTTC
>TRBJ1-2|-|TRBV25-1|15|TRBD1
CASSELTGGDYGYTF
TGTGCCAGCAGTGAACTGACAGGGGGGGACTATGGCTACACCTTC
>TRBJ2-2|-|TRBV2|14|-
CASTQTFVTRDLFF
TGTGCCAGCACTCAAACTTTCGTCACCAGGGATCTGTTTTTT
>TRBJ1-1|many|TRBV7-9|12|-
CASRGQNTEAFF
TGTGCCAGCAGGGGACAAAACACTGAAGCTTTCTTT
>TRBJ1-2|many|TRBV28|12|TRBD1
CASADRGDGYTF
TGTGCCAGCGCTGACAGGGGTGATGGCTACACCTTC
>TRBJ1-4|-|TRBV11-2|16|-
CASSLESTSTNEKLFF
TGTGCCAGCAGCTTAGAATCGACATCAACTAATGAAAAACTGTTTTTT
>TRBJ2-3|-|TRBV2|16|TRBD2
CASSEGAGGITDTQYF
TGTGCCAGCAGTGAAGGAGCGGGGGGGATCACAGATACGCAGTATTTT
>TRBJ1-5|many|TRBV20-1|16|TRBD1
CSARDWGQGYNQPQHF
TGCAGTGCTAGAGATTGGGGACAGGGTTACAATCAGCCCCAGCATTTT
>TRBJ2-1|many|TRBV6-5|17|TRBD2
CASSYRLAATYHNEQFF
TGTGCCAGCAGTTACAGACTAGCGGCGACATACCACAATGAGCAGTTCTTC
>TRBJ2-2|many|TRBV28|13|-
CASSFTGIGELFF
TGTGCCAGCAGTTTCACAGGGATCGGGGAGCTGTTTTTT
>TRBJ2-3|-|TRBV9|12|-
CASSVGADTQYF
TGCGCCAGCAGCGTAGGCGCAGATACGCAGTATTTT
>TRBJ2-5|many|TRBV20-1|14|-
CSARGLVTLETQYF
TGCAGTGCTAGAGGGCTGGTAACTTTGGAGACCCAGTACTTC
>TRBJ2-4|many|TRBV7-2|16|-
CASSLEYLLAKNIQYF
TGTGCCAGCAGCTTAGAGTACCTACTAGCCAAAAACATTCAGTACTTC
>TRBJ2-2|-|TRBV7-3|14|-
CASTPRPNTGELFF
TGTGCCAGCACCCCGAGGCCGAACACCGGGGAGCTGTTTTTT
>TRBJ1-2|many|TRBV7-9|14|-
CASNLVRGISGYTF
TGTGCCAGCAACTTAGTACGGGGGATTAGCGGCTACACCTTC
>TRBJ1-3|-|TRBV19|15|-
CASSIDVSRSDTMYF
TGTGCCAGTAGTATAGATGTCAGCCGGTCGGACACCATGTACTTT
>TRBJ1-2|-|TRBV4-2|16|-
CASSQIGGTIFYGYTF
TGTGCCAGCAGCCAAATTGGGGGGACAATTTTCTATGGCTACACCTTC
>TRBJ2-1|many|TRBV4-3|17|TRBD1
CASSQEPQGVGYNEQFF
TGCGCCAGCAGCCAAGAACCTCAGGGGGTTGGCTACAATGAGCAGTTCTTC
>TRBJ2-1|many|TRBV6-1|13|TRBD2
CASAGLAGVEQFF
TGTGCCAGCGCTGGACTAGCGGGAGTTGAGCAGTTCTTC
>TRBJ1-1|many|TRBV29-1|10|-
CSVLTGEAFF
TGCAGCGTACTCACGGGGGAAGCTTTCTTT
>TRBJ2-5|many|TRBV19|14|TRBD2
CASSGTSGRETQYF
TGTGCCAGTAGTGGGACTAGCGGAAGGGAGACCCAGTACTTC
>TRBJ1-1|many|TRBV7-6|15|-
CASSLGVQGTTEAFF
TGTGCCAGCAGCTTGGGGGTTCAGGGGACCACTGAAGCTTTCTTT
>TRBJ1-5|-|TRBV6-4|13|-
CASNVGSNQPQRF
TGTGCCAGCAATGTTGGGAGCAATCAGCCCCAGCGTTTT
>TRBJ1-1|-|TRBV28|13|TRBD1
CASSAGQGTEAFF
TGTGCCAGCAGTGCGGGACAGGGCACTGAAGCTTTCTTT
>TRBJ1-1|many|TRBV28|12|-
CASSSRMTEAFF
TGTGCCAGCAGTTCGAGGATGACTGAAGCTTTCTTT
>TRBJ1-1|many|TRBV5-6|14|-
CASSFLQTNTEAFF
TGTGCCAGCAGCTTTTTACAGACGAACACTGAAGCTTTCTTT
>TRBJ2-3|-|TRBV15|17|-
CATSTPRAWGRSDTQYF
TGTGCCACCAGCACCCCACGGGCGTGGGGTAGGTCAGATACGCAGTATTTT
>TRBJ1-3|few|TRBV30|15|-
CAWNRAVSSGNTIYF
TGTGCCTGGAATCGAGCGGTTTCCTCTGGAAACACCATATATTTT
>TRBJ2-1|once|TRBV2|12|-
CATGQYDNEQFF
TGTGCTACAGGACAATACGACAATGAGCAGTTCTTC
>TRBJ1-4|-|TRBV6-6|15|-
CASSYTGATNEKLFF
TGTGCCAGCAGTTACACGGGGGCAACTAATGAAAAACTGTTTTTT
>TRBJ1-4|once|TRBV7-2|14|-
CASSLGPDNEKLFF
TGTGCCAGCAGCTTGGGGCCAGATAATGAAAAACTGTTTTTT
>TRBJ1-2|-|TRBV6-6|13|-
CASSYVGKNGYTF
TGTGCCAGCAGTTACGTGGGGAAGAATGGCTACACCTTC
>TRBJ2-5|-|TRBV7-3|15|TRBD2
CASSSPGLAGETQYF
TGTGCCAGCAGCTCTCCGGGACTAGCGGGAGAGACCCAGTACTTC
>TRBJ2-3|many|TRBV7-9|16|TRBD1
CASSLNRGRFKHTQYF
TGTGCCAGCAGCTTAAACAGGGGGCGATTCAAACATACGCAGTATTTT
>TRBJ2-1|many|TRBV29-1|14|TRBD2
CSGSSGTTSNEQFF
TGCAGCGGTAGCTCCGGGACTACGAGCAATGAGCAGTTCTTC
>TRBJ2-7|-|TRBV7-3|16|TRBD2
CASSLALAGGSYEQYF
TGTGCCAGCAGCTTAGCCCTAGCGGGAGGGTCCTACGAGCAGTACTTC
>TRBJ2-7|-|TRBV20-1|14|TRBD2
CSGRDTASGSGQYF
TGCAGTGGTAGAGATACGGCTAGCGGTAGCGGGCAGTACTTC
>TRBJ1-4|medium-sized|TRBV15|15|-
CATSRDRQPWEQLFF
TGTGCCACCAGCAGAGATCGGCAGCCTTGGGAGCAACTGTTTTTT
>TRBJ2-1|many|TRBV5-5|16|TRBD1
CASSLAPGQGYNEQFF
TGTGCCAGCAGCTTGGCCCCGGGACAGGGATACAATGAGCAGTTCTTC
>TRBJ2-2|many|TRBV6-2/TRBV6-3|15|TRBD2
CASSSGGRESGELFF
TGTGCCAGCAGTTCCGGCGGGAGGGAATCCGGGGAGCTGTTTTTT